The rows below give T cell receptor beta chains drawn from one sample of a study of human T cells and chemical hapten exposure. TCRdb reprocessed the RACE reads with MiXCR, giving one entry per CDR3 protein. The sample has fewer than 350,000 distinct CDR3 sequences, 7.5% to 9% seen once. The specimen was whole blood, collected in connection with sensitization to the hapten diphenylcyclopropenone (DPC). The receptors here all came from a man between 18 and 35 years old with alopecia areata. Some clones in this sample may be carry-over from other donors' samples. CDR3s include the opening cysteine and the closing phenylalanine or tryptophan. D genes are given only for firm matches. Clone size is stated in some rows and not others, as once, few, many or a class when expanded.

D: .
J: TRBJ2-5
V: TRBV11-2
size: .
DNA: TGTGCCAGCAGCTTAGTGGGGGGTGAATTGGAGACCCAGTACTTC
CDR3: CASSLVGGELETQYF

D: .
J: TRBJ2-7
V: TRBV11-2
size: .
DNA: TGTGCCAGCAGCCCAGGGAGGGGGGGTGAGCAGTACTTC
CDR3: CASSPGRGGEQYF

D: .
J: TRBJ2-7
V: TRBV5-1
size: many
DNA: TGCGCCAGCAGCTTGGAGGGGGCCTACGAGCAGTACTTC
CDR3: CASSLEGAYEQYF

D: TRBD2
J: TRBJ2-2
V: TRBV6-2/TRBV6-3
size: .
DNA: TGTGCCAGCAGCCCCACTCTAGCGGGGACTGGCGGGGAGCTGTTTTTT
CDR3: CASSPTLAGTGGELFF

D: TRBD1
J: TRBJ2-3
V: TRBV5-1
size: many
DNA: TGCGCCAGCAGCTTGACAGGGGGCCCCGATACGCAGTATTTT
CDR3: CASSLTGGPDTQYF

D: TRBD1
J: TRBJ1-6
V: TRBV27
size: few
DNA: TGTGCCAGCAAACCAGGGGGAACCTATAATTCACCCCTCCACTTT
CDR3: CASKPGGTYNSPLHF

D: TRBD2
J: TRBJ2-1
V: TRBV6-6
size: .
DNA: TGTGCCAGCAGTTACTCTTTAGCGGGGGAAGACAATGAGCAGTTCTTC
CDR3: CASSYSLAGEDNEQFF

D: TRBD2
J: TRBJ2-3
V: TRBV12-3/TRBV12-4
size: few
DNA: TGTGCCAGCAGGGCTTCTAGCGGGGGGGGCACAGATACGCAGTATTTT
CDR3: CASRASSGGGTDTQYF

D: .
J: TRBJ1-5
V: TRBV2
size: many
DNA: TGTGCCAGCAAGGGCGTTACGAACCGGCCTCGGCCCCAGCATTTT
CDR3: CASKGVTNRPRPQHF

D: TRBD2
J: TRBJ2-7
V: TRBV9
size: .
DNA: TGTGCCAGCAGCACGGGACTAGCTCCGGCGTACGAGCAGTACTTC
CDR3: CASSTGLAPAYEQYF

D: TRBD2
J: TRBJ2-3
V: TRBV6-2/TRBV6-3
size: few
DNA: TGTGCCAGCAGTTACTCGAGCGGGGGGGCCGCAGATACGCAGTATTTT
CDR3: CASSYSSGGAADTQYF

D: .
J: TRBJ1-2
V: TRBV6-2/TRBV6-3
size: few
DNA: TGTGCCAGCAGGGGAACAGATAGTGGCTACACCTTC
CDR3: CASRGTDSGYTF

D: TRBD1
J: TRBJ1-1
V: TRBV6-5
size: many
DNA: TGTGCCAGCACCGAGGACAGGGGACAGTACACTGAAGCTTTCTTT
CDR3: CASTEDRGQYTEAFF

D: .
J: TRBJ2-3
V: TRBV7-2
size: few
DNA: TGTGCCAGCAGCTTAGCTCTTGGCAGGGCCCGCACAGATACGCAGTATTTT
CDR3: CASSLALGRARTDTQYF

D: .
J: TRBJ1-3
V: TRBV5-5
size: few
DNA: TGTGCCAGCAGCTTTACAGGGCCGGGTGGAAACACCATATATTTT
CDR3: CASSFTGPGGNTIYF

D: .
J: TRBJ2-2
V: TRBV7-2
size: .
DNA: TGTGCCAGCAGCTTACGACTACGCCTATTCACCGGGGAGCTGTTTTTT
CDR3: CASSLRLRLFTGELFF

D: TRBD1
J: TRBJ1-2
V: TRBV2
size: .
DNA: TGTGCCGGGGACAGTACTAACTATGGCTACACCTTC
CDR3: CAGDSTNYGYTF

D: TRBD1
J: TRBJ1-1
V: TRBV5-5
size: many
DNA: TGTGCCAGCAGCTCTGGCTACAGGGGATACACTGAAGCTTTCTTT
CDR3: CASSSGYRGYTEAFF

D: TRBD1
J: TRBJ1-5
V: TRBV18
size: few
DNA: TGTGCCAGCTCACCACCGGGACAGGATAGCAATCAGCCCCAGCATTTT
CDR3: CASSPPGQDSNQPQHF

D: .
J: TRBJ1-5
V: TRBV24-1
size: .
DNA: TGTGCCACCAGTACAGGGTCAAGCAATCAGCCCCAGCATTTT
CDR3: CATSTGSSNQPQHF

D: .
J: TRBJ1-2
V: TRBV29-1
size: many
DNA: TGCAGCGTTGAAACAGACAACTATGGCTACACCTTC
CDR3: CSVETDNYGYTF

D: .
J: TRBJ1-1
V: TRBV7-3
size: many
DNA: TGTGCCAGCAGCTTACAGGGGTGGACTGAAGCTTTCTTT
CDR3: CASSLQGWTEAFF

D: .
J: TRBJ1-1
V: TRBV28
size: few
DNA: TGTGCCACCAAAGGTGGGGGAACAACTGAGAACACTGAAGCTTTCTTT
CDR3: CATKGGGTTENTEAFF

D: .
J: TRBJ1-2
V: TRBV18
size: .
DNA: TGTGCCAGCTCACCACTAGCCTCAGTTAACTATGGCTACACCTTC
CDR3: CASSPLASVNYGYTF

D: .
J: TRBJ1-1
V: TRBV24-1
size: .
DNA: TGTGCCACCAGTGCTGTGAGGGGCACTGAAGCTTTCTTT
CDR3: CATSAVRGTEAFF

D: .
J: TRBJ1-6
V: TRBV10-3
size: many
DNA: TGTGCCACCCGCCTAGGGACGGGGATTAATTCACCCCTCCACTTT
CDR3: CATRLGTGINSPLHF

D: TRBD1
J: TRBJ2-7
V: TRBV5-1
size: many
DNA: TGCGCCAGCAGCGGGGGACAGGGGATGTGGGAGCAGTACTTC
CDR3: CASSGGQGMWEQYF

D: TRBD2
J: TRBJ2-1
V: TRBV7-2
size: .
DNA: TGTGCCAGCAGCCCCAGGGCGACTAGCGGTAACAATGAGCAGTTCTTC
CDR3: CASSPRATSGNNEQFF

D: .
J: TRBJ1-4
V: TRBV5-1
size: few
DNA: TGCGCCAGCAGCTTAACCTTCCTTACCAAGGAAAAACTGTTTTTT
CDR3: CASSLTFLTKEKLFF

D: TRBD2
J: TRBJ2-3
V: TRBV20-1
size: .
DNA: TGCAGTGCTAGAGATCGGGTAGCGGGCACGCTGGATACGCAGTATTTT
CDR3: CSARDRVAGTLDTQYF

D: .
J: TRBJ1-1
V: TRBV6-4
size: .
DNA: TGTGCCAGCAGTGACGTTCCGGGGCGGACTGAAGCTTTCTTT
CDR3: CASSDVPGRTEAFF

D: .
J: TRBJ2-5
V: TRBV4-3
size: few
DNA: TGCGCCAGCAGCCAAGGGACCGACCCCACAGAGACCCAGTACTTC
CDR3: CASSQGTDPTETQYF

D: .
J: TRBJ1-2
V: TRBV12-3/TRBV12-4
size: .
DNA: TGTGCCAGCAGGCGACAGGCAGGGAACTATGGCTACACCTTC
CDR3: CASRRQAGNYGYTF

D: .
J: TRBJ1-1
V: TRBV7-2
size: few
DNA: TGTGCCAGCAGCTTAGCCACGGATGGTCTTAAAACGGCTTTCTTT
CDR3: CASSLATDGLKTAFF

D: .
J: TRBJ2-6
V: TRBV28
size: many
DNA: TGTGCCAGCAGCTTAAGCTCTGGGGCCAACGTCCTGACTTTC
CDR3: CASSLSSGANVLTF

D: TRBD1
J: TRBJ1-6
V: TRBV27
size: many
DNA: TGTGCCAGCAAGACAGGGGGCCGTTCACCCCTCCACTTT
CDR3: CASKTGGRSPLHF

D: .
J: TRBJ2-5
V: TRBV7-8
size: few
DNA: TGTGCCAGCAGCTTAGCGCTCGGGGAGGCACCTCATGCCCAGTACTTC
CDR3: CASSLALGEAPHAQYF

D: .
J: TRBJ2-5
V: TRBV25-1
size: .
DNA: TGTGCCAGCAGTGAATTCAGGACATCAGGAGGAGAGACCCAGTACTTC
CDR3: CASSEFRTSGGETQYF

D: .
J: TRBJ1-4
V: TRBV20-1
size: .
DNA: TGCAGTGCTAGACTTACGGCAGAAAGACACGACGGAGAACAGTTTTTT
CDR3: CSARLTAERHDGEQFF

D: .
J: TRBJ2-7
V: TRBV28
size: few
DNA: TGTGCCAGCAGCGCATCGGGGGCAACCCCCTCCTACGAGCAGTACTTC
CDR3: CASSASGATPSYEQYF

D: TRBD1
J: TRBJ1-1
V: TRBV6-2/TRBV6-3
size: few
DNA: TGTGCCAGCAACCGAAACAGGGGAGTCACTGAAGCTTTCTTT
CDR3: CASNRNRGVTEAFF

D: .
J: TRBJ1-1
V: TRBV27
size: few
DNA: TGTGCCAGCAGTCCAAGACGGGGTGAAGCTTTCTTT
CDR3: CASSPRRGEAFF

D: TRBD1
J: TRBJ1-4
V: TRBV6-5
size: few
DNA: TGTGCCAGCGGGACAGGGGTCGAAAAACTGTTTTTT
CDR3: CASGTGVEKLFF